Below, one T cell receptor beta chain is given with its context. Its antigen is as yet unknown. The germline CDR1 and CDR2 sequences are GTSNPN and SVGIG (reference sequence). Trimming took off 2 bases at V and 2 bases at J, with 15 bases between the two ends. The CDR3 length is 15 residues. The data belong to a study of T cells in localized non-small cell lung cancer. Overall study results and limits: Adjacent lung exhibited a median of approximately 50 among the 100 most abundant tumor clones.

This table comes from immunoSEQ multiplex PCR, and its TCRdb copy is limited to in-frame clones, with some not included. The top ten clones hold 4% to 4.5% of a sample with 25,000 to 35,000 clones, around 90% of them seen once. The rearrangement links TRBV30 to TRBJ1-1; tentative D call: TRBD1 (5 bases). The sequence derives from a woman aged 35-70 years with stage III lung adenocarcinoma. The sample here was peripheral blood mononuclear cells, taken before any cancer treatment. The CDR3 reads CAWSIPGTGNTEAFF. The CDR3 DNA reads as TGTGCCTGGAGTATCCCTGGGACGGGAAACACTGAAGCTTTCTTT.